This section outlines one T cell receptor (beta chain) sequence together with its context. Its antigen is undetermined. Vbeta (60) and Jbeta (13) primers were used in the PCR. Profiled with immunoSEQ multiplex PCR; TCRdb holds only in-frame clones, not every one. The table includes some 140,000 clones, roughly 77% detected once. These data belong to a study of cytomegalovirus exposure and HLA in healthy donors. Study-level information: Most donors, 70% to 85% of roughly 400 genotyped, fell in the Caucasian-associated ancestry cluster.

This CDR3 region has 15 residues. With 1 base removed from V and 5 bases from J, the gap between germline ends came to 14 bases. Germline V lookup: CDR1 LNHNV, CDR2 YYDKDF (reference sequence). Findings of the study overall: DRB1 had the most TCR associations and HLA-C the fewest, a later analysis found, with rates varying by HLA locus.

This clonotype originated in a man aged 25-45 years in good health and CMV-seropositive. Material: PBMCs. The rearrangement uses TRBV15 and TRBJ2-5, with D maybe TRBD2 (5 bases). CDR3 bases: TGTGCCACCAGCAGAGTTGCGGGCCCCGTGGAGACCCAGTACTTC. Its translation is CATSRVAGPVETQYF.